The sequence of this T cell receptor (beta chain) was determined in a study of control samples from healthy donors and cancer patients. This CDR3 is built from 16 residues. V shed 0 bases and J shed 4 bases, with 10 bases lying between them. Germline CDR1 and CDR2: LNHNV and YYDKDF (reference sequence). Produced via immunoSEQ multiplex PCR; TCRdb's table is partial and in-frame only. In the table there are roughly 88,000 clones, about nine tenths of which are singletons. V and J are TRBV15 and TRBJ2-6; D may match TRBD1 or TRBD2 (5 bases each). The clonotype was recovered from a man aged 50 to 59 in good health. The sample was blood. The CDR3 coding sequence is TGTGCCACCAGCAGAGATTCCGGGGCCGGGGCCAACGTCCTGACTTTC. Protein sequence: CATSRDSGAGANVLTF.